This entry describes one T cell receptor beta chain. No antigen is known for it. The PCR ran on 60 Vbeta and 13 Jbeta primers. Profiling relied on immunoSEQ multiplex PCR, and the TCRdb table lists in-frame clones only, not all of them. Among about 160,000 clones, around nine tenths were seen once, and the ten largest hold under 0.95%. These data belong to a study of cytomegalovirus exposure and HLA in healthy donors. Broader study findings: Per a later analysis, HLA-associated TCR beta chains showed more clonal expansion than other, equally common TCR beta chains.

The specimen sequenced was PBMCs. The receptor comes from a woman aged 25-40 years in good health and CMV-seronegative.

Here the CDR3 reads CASSLSWGAMNTEAFF. DNA for the CDR3: TGTGCCAGCAGTTTATCGTGGGGAGCTATGAACACTGAAGCTTTCTTT. The V and J genes are TRBV27 and TRBJ1-1; D gene uncertain. There are 16 residues in the CDR3. Germline-derived CDR1 and CDR2 are MNHEY and SMNVEV (reference sequence). The germline V and J ends were trimmed by 0 bases and 0 bases, with 11 bases remaining between them.